Reported below is one T cell receptor beta chain. This sample is drawn from a study of T-cell memory formation after mild COVID-19. The CDR3 sequence is 12 residues long. The junction had 5 bases not matched to a gene; V was cut back by 6 bases and J by 10 bases. Germline assignment: CDR1 SNHLY and CDR2 FYNNEI. TCRdb called the 5' RACE reads again in MiXCR, with one record for every CDR3 protein. Altogether around 200,000 distinct CDR3 sequences are present, roughly a tenth being singletons, with the ten largest covering 3%. The J gene is TRBJ2-7, the V gene TRBV2; TRBD2 agrees at 11 bases. This receptor was obtained from a man in his late teens or twenties who had mild COVID-19 (a few samples of this study predate the infection). Cell type and time point are not known. Material for sequencing was PBMCs or a T cell subset sorted from them (not recorded which). The chain's CDR3 is CASRGGTSGQYF. The CDR3 coding sequence is TGTGCCAGCAGGGGGGGGACTAGCGGACAGTACTTC.